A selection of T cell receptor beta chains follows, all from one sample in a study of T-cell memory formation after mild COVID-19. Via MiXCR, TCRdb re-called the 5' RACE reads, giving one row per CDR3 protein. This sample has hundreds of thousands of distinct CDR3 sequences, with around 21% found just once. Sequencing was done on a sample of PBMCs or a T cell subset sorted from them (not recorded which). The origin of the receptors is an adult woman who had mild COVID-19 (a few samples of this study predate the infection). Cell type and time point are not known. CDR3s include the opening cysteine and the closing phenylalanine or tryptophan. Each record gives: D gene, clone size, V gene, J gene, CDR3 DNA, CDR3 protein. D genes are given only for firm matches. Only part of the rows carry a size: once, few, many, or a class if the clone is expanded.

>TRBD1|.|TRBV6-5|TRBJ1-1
TGTGCCAGCAGTTCATTTCGGACAGGGTGGGAGAACACTGAAGCTTTCTTT
CASSSFRTGWENTEAFF
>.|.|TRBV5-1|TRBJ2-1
TGCGCCAGCAGCTTGGCCTACAGGGTAACCTACAATGAGCAGTTCTTC
CASSLAYRVTYNEQFF
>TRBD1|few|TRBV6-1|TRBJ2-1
TGTGCCAGCAGTGGGGACAGGGCCGCCGGCAGCAAGTTCTTC
CASSGDRAAGSKFF
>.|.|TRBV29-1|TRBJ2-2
TGCAGCGTTGCTCTGAACGCGAACACCGGGGAGCTGTTTTTT
CSVALNANTGELFF
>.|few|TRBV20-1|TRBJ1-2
TGCAGTGCTAGCAAGCTGGGGGCGGCGAATGGCTACACCTTC
CSASKLGAANGYTF
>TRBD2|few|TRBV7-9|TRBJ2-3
TGTGCCAGCAGCTTAGGGGGACTAGCGGCCACAGATACGCAGTATTTT
CASSLGGLAATDTQYF
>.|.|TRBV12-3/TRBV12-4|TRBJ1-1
TGTGCCAGCAGTTTAAGCGGCAGCGGAGCTGAAGCTTTCTTT
CASSLSGSGAEAFF
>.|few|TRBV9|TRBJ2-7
TGTGCCAGCAGCTCCAGTGGTGGGGGGACCGAGCAGTACTTC
CASSSSGGGTEQYF
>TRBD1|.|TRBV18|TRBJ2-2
TGTGCCAGCTCACCTGGACAGGCTGCCTTAGAGCTGTTTTTT
CASSPGQAALELFF
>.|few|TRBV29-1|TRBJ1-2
TGCAGCGCCTACAGGTTCGCCCGCAACTATGGCTACACCTTC
CSAYRFARNYGYTF
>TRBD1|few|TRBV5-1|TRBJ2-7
TGCGCCAGCAGCTGGACAGGGGATGGAGAGCAGTACTTC
CASSWTGDGEQYF
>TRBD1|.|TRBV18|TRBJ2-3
TGTGCCAGCTCCCTTTACCGGGACAGGGTCCATACAGATACGCAGTATTTT
CASSLYRDRVHTDTQYF
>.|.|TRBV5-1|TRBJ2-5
TGCGCCAGCAGCTCGGGGGACATTCAAGAGACCCAGTACTTC
CASSSGDIQETQYF
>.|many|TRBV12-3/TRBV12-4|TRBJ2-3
TGTGCCAGCAGTTTGATAGATACGCAGTATTTT
CASSLIDTQYF
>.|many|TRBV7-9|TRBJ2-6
TGTGCCAGCAGTTTACGCAGCTCTGGGGCCAACGTCCTGACTTTC
CASSLRSSGANVLTF
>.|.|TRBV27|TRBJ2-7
TGTGCCAGCAGGACGGGACAATACGTCTACGAGCAGTACTTC
CASRTGQYVYEQYF
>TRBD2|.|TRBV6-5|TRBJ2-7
TGTGCCAGCAAACAGCGGGGGAGGGTTTACGAGCAGTACTTC
CASKQRGRVYEQYF
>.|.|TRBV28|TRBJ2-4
TGTGCCAGCAGCCACTCGGGGTTAGCCAAAAACATTCAGTACTTC
CASSHSGLAKNIQYF
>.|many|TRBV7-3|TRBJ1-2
TGTGCCAGCAGCCAGCGTCCAGGGGTTACGGCTGGCTACACCTTC
CASSQRPGVTAGYTF
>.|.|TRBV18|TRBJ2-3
TGTGCCAGCTCACCAGGGGGACTGCAGGGTGATACGCAGTATTTT
CASSPGGLQGDTQYF
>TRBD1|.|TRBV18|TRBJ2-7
TGTGCCAGCTCACCTGATACGGGACAGGGGGGCTACGAGCAGTACTTC
CASSPDTGQGGYEQYF
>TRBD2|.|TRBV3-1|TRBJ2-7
TGTGCCAGCAGCCAAGGGGACCTGGGACTAGCTAATCGATACGAGCAGTACTTC
CASSQGDLGLANRYEQYF
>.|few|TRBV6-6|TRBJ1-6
TGTGCCAGCACTAAGGTGGTGGATAATTCACCCCTCCACTTT
CASTKVVDNSPLHF
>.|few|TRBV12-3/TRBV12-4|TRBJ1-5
TGTGCCAGCAGAAGGTATAGCAATCAGCCCCAGCATTTT
CASRRYSNQPQHF
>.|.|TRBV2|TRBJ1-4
TGTGCCAGCAGTGATTCGGCACCGCGAGGGGAAAAACTGTTTTTT
CASSDSAPRGEKLFF
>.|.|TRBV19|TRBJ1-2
TGTGCCAGTAGAATTATAGCCTCATATGGCTACACCTTC
CASRIIASYGYTF
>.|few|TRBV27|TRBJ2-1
TGTGCCAGCAGTTTGGAGGGGTGGTACAATGAGCAGTTCTTC
CASSLEGWYNEQFF
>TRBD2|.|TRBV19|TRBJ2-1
TGTGCCAGTAGTGCAAGCGGGAGGGCTCCGTTCTTC
CASSASGRAPFF
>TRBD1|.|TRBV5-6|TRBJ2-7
TGTGCCAGCAGCTTTAGGGGGCCAAGACGCAGTAGGTTC
CASSFRGPRRSRF
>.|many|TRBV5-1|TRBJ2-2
TGCGCCAGCAGCCCGGGACGTGTGGACACCGGGGAGCTGTTTTTT
CASSPGRVDTGELFF
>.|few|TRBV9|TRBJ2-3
TGTGCCAGCAGCGTGCTAGGGACCCAAAAGGATACGCAGTATTTT
CASSVLGTQKDTQYF
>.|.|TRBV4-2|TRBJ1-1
TGTGCCAGCAGCCAAGCCGGGGGGCTGAACACTGAAGCTTTCTTT
CASSQAGGLNTEAFF
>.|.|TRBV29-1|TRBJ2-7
TGCAGCGTTGAAGTATCTCGAACAGTTGATTACTACGAGCAGTACTTC
CSVEVSRTVDYYEQYF
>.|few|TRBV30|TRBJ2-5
TGTGCCTGGGGACAAAACCGGGAGACCCAGTACTTC
CAWGQNRETQYF
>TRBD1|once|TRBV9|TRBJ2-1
TGTGCCAGCAGCCTGGGGACAGGGATCACTGAGCAGTTCTTC
CASSLGTGITEQFF
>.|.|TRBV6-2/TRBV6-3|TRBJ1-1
TGTGCCAGCAGTTACTCGGTCTCTGGCAGTAACACTGAAGCTTTCTTT
CASSYSVSGSNTEAFF
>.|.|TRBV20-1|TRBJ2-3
TGCAGTGCTAGAGATGTTGATTCTGTAGGTAGCACAGATACGCAGTATTTT
CSARDVDSVGSTDTQYF
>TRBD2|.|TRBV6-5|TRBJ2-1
TGTGCCAGCAGTCGGACTAGCGGGAGGGCTAACAATGAGCAGTTCTTC
CASSRTSGRANNEQFF
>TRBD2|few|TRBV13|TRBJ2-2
TGTGCCAGCATCCATGGGTCTAGCGGGAGTGACACCGGGGAGCTGTTTTTT
CASIHGSSGSDTGELFF
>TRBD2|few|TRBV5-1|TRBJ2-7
TGCGCCAGCAGCTCCCAGACTCTAGCGGGGGGCCACGAGCAGTACTTC
CASSSQTLAGGHEQYF
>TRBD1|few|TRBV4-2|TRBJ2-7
TGTGCCAGCAGCCAAGATCAGGGACAGGGATCTTCCTACGAGCAGTACTTC
CASSQDQGQGSSYEQYF
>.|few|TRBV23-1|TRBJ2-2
TGCGCCAGCAGTCAATACGGGGAGCTGTTTTTT
CASSQYGELFF
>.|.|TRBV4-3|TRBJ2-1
TGCGCCAGCAGCCAAGATAGAAAGGGGATCGACAATGAGCAGTTCTTC
CASSQDRKGIDNEQFF
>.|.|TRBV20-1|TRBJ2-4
TGCAGTGCTGGGACACCTCGACAGGCCCAATACTTC
CSAGTPRQAQYF
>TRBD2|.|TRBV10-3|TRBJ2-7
TGTGCCATCAGGGGACTAGCGGTTGGCGAGCAGTACTTC
CAIRGLAVGEQYF
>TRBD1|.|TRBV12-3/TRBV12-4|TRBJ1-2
TGTGCCAGCAGTTTAGATCGACAGGGGGCTAACTATGGCTACACCTTC
CASSLDRQGANYGYTF
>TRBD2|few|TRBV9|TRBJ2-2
TGTGCCAGCAGCGTAGACAGCGGGGTGAACACCGGGGAGCTGTTTTTT
CASSVDSGVNTGELFF
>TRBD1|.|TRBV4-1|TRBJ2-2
TGCGCCAGCAGCCCGATACGCGGGACAGGGGACACCGGGGAGCTGTTTTTT
CASSPIRGTGDTGELFF
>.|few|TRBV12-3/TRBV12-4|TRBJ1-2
TGTGCCAGCCGTGGGCGTCCCTATGGCTACACCTTC
CASRGRPYGYTF
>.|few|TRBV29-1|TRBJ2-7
TGCAGCGTTACCCCGACAGGCTTCTACGAGCAGTACTTC
CSVTPTGFYEQYF
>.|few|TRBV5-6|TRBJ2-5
TGTGCCAGCAGCTTGGGGGATCGCCCATTCCAAGAGACCCAGTACTTC
CASSLGDRPFQETQYF
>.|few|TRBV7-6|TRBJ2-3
TGTGCCAGCAGCTTAGTAGGGAAGACAGATACGCAGTATTTT
CASSLVGKTDTQYF
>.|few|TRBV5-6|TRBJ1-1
TGTGCCAGCAGCTTGCTGGAACAGACGAACACTGAAGCTTTCTTT
CASSLLEQTNTEAFF
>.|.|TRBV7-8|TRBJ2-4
TGTGCCAGCAGAGCGCTACGATTTCCGTCGGACATTCAGTACTTC
CASRALRFPSDIQYF